These T cell receptor beta chains were read from a single sample in a study of blood T cell repertoires in COVID-19. Measured with immunoSEQ multiplex PCR; TCRdb has only the in-frame clones, and not every one. The sample lists 150,000 to 190,000 clones; 80% to 90% were seen once. The sample was peripheral blood. The receptors originated from an older woman with COVID-19, enrolled during active disease. Both conserved end residues are trimmed from each CDR3. Each record gives: CDR3 length, V gene, D gene, CDR3 protein. A D gene is named only where the DNA matches it firmly.

10 | TRBV2 | TRBD1 | ASRGQTYGYT
14 | TRBV15 | - | ATSRDRVGRVAEQY
12 | TRBV27 | - | ASSLLAGKTEAF
13 | TRBV5-5 | - | ASSLGYSSNYGYT
12 | TRBV5-1 | TRBD1 | ASRVYRGQETQY
14 | TRBV11-2 | - | ASSPSSLSGANVLT
14 | TRBV11-3 | TRBD2 | ASSSRMGGGTGELF
10 | TRBV24-1 | - | ATSDLNQPQH
12 | TRBV30 | - | AWNPGGLPNTIY
14 | TRBV5-6 | TRBD2 | ASSLPGTSSQETQY